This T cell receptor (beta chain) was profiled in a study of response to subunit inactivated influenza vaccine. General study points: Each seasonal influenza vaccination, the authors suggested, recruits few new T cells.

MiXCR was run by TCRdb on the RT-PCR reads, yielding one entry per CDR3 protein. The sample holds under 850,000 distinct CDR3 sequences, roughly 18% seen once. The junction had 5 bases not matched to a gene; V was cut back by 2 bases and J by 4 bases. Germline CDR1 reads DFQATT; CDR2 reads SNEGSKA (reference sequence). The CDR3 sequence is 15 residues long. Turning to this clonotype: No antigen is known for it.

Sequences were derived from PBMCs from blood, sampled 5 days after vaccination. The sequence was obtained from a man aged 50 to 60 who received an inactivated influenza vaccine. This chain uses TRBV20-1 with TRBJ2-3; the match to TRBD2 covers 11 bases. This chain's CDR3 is CSARLASGRSDTQYF. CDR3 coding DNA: TGCAGTGCTAGATTGGCTAGCGGGAGGTCAGATACGCAGTATTTT.